This entry lists 6 T cell receptor beta chains sequenced from one sample in a study of CD8 T cells in Susac syndrome. An amount of RNA that ranged from roughly 0.45 to 1 ug was reverse transcribed with random hexamers. MiXCR, applied by TCRdb to the immunoSEQ multiplex PCR reads, yields one record per CDR3 protein. The sample records 100,000 to 150,000 distinct CDR3 sequences, approximately 93% being singletons. Input material: CD8+ T cells from PBMCs. These receptors all come from a human donor with multiple sclerosis.

This chain links TRBV27 with TRBJ2-1; 9 nucleotides align to TRBD2. V dropped 2 bases and J dropped 5; count of bases not matched to a gene: 10. The CDR3 has 17 residues. Germline V CDR1 and CDR2: MNHEY, SMNVEV (reference sequence). The CDR3 region has the DNA TGTGCCAGCAGTTTACCCCGACTAGCGGTTTACAACAATGAGCAGTTCTTC. This gives the protein CASSLPRLAVYNNEQFF.

The rearrangement links TRBV28 to TRBJ2-1; the D is unclear. V was pared by 7 bases and J by 6 bases, with 16 bases between. Germline CDR1 reads MDHEN; CDR2 reads SYDVKM. The CDR3 sequence is 14 residues long. The CDR3 nucleotides are TGTGCCAGCACCCCTTTTGTAGGGCGCAATGAGCAGTTCTTC. It codes for CASTPFVGRNEQFF.

This rearrangement joins TRBV7-9 to TRBJ2-5; a possible D gene is TRBD1 (6 bases). Trimming left V 4 bases short and J 3 bases short, with 18 bases between. This CDR3 spans 16 amino acids. Germline V lookup: CDR1 SEHNR, CDR2 FQNEAQ (reference sequence). DNA for the CDR3: TGTGCCAGCAGCTCCAACAGGGATGGGCGGGAAGAGACCCAGTACTTC. Translated, it gives CASSSNRDGREETQYF.

The rearrangement links TRBV7-2 to TRBJ1-4, with D possibly matching TRBD1 (6 bases). Germline V gives CDR1 SGHTA, CDR2 FQGNSA. The CDR3 has 16 residues. Trimming shortened V by 3 bases and J by 5 bases, and 16 bases separated the two germline ends. CDR3 sequence reads: CASSLGSGEVNEKLFF. CDR3 DNA: TGTGCCAGCAGCTTGGGATCAGGGGAAGTAAATGAAAAACTGTTTTTT.

This chain connects TRBV11-2 to TRBJ2-7; TRBD1 matches at 9 bases. This CDR3 region has 14 residues. Germline CDR1 is SGHAT and CDR2 is FQNNGV. J was trimmed by 5 bases and V by 5 bases; bases with no gene match: 7. The CDR3 region has the DNA TGTGCCAGCAGCCGATCCGGGACAGGGAACGAGCAGTACTTC. It translates to CASSRSGTGNEQYF.

This clonotype came up once. V usage is TRBV3-1 and J usage is TRBJ1-2; D is undetermined. The CDR3 contains 11 residues. The germline V gene encodes CDR1 LGHDT and CDR2 YNNKEL (reference sequence). Between the trimmed V and J ends, which lost 4 bases and 8 bases, there was a span of 8 bases. DNA of the CDR3: TGTGCCAGCAGCCGGGGTGGAGGCTACACCTTC. This gives the protein CASSRGGGYTF.